Listed below are T cell receptor beta chains from one sample, sequenced in a study of OX40 agonist ivuxolimab in advanced cancers. Sequenced by immunoSEQ multiplex PCR; TCRdb stores in-frame clones only, minus some. Among about 110,000 clones listed, roughly nine tenths were seen once. This sample comprised CD4+ or CD8+ T cells sorted from blood, obtained in a trial of the OX40 agonist ivuxolimab. These receptor sequences come from an adult with an advanced solid tumor such as melanoma, head and neck, liver or kidney cancer. CDR3s leave out the opening cysteine and the closing phenylalanine or tryptophan. Each record gives: J gene, V gene, clone size, CDR3 protein. Size is stated for part of the rows, as once, few or many counts, or as a class when the clone is expanded.

>TRBJ1-1|TRBV7-2|-
ASSLAGGVDTEAF
>TRBJ2-1|TRBV28|-
ASSLSRSWGGTNEQF
>TRBJ2-3|TRBV19|-
ASSSLPGQVRDTQY
>TRBJ1-5|TRBV7-2|-
ASSSTGNSNQPQH
>TRBJ1-5|TRBV19|-
ASNFGTGSNQPQH
>TRBJ2-3|TRBV5-1|-
ASSVRMVGTDTQY
>TRBJ2-3|TRBV5-6|-
ASRRRGSTDTQY
>TRBJ2-1|TRBV11-3|-
ASSVGQGGRQF
>TRBJ1-2|TRBV19|once
ASSIPGLNYGYT
>TRBJ1-1|TRBV6-4|-
ASRAGGENTEAF
>TRBJ1-2|TRBV7-9|-
ASSQRQGISGYT
>TRBJ1-3|TRBV7-9|-
ASSSSNRAPGNTIY
>TRBJ1-1|TRBV7-9|-
ASSLGQGGLDTEAF
>TRBJ1-6|TRBV7-2|-
ASSLAGGRISPLH
>TRBJ1-1|TRBV9|-
ASSVGSPYGNTEAF
>TRBJ1-3|TRBV6-5|once
ASSYSISSGNTIY
>TRBJ1-4|TRBV4-3|-
ASSQVLGGEKLF
>TRBJ1-4|TRBV19|-
ASSIREKLF
>TRBJ2-2|TRBV5-8|-
ASSAGTGLSGELF
>TRBJ1-5|TRBV7-6|-
ASSKGIRAEGNQPQH
>TRBJ2-3|TRBV19|-
ASSIGRTGPSTDTQY
>TRBJ1-1|TRBV6-1|-
ASSTGGAENTEAF
>TRBJ1-4|TRBV27|-
ASSSDRGHEKLF